The clone carrying this T cell receptor (beta chain) was recorded at least ten times. MiXCR, applied by TCRdb to the PCR reads, yields one record per CDR3 protein. The data hold around 19,000 distinct CDR3 sequences, with around 43% observed a single time. This specimen comes from a study of tumor-infiltrating lymphocytes in oesophageal squamous cell carcinoma. The origin of this receptor is a female donor with esophageal squamous cell carcinoma. Sequencing was carried out using normal esophageal tissue next to the tumor.

DNA for the CDR3: TGTGCCAGTAGTATACCATTCCGGTCGGAGCAGTTCTTC. Its protein is CASSIPFRSEQFF. This chain links TRBV19 with TRBJ2-1, with D uncertain. V was cut by 2 bases and J by 10 bases, with 12 bases left in between. The CDR3 has 13 amino acids. CDR1 and CDR2 (germline): LNHDA, SQIVND (reference sequence).